Included here is one T cell receptor (beta chain) sequence, with context. What it recognizes is unknown. Trimming removed 6 bases at V and 3 bases at J, with 13 bases between. Germline-derived CDR1 and CDR2 are LNHDA and SQIVND (reference sequence). CDR3 length: 14 residues. Clones were sequenced by immunoSEQ multiplex PCR, and TCRdb holds only the in-frame ones, with some missing. The sample gives tens of thousands of clones, 97% of which show up once; roughly 0.15% is in the top ten. This specimen belongs to a study of T cells after posttransplantation cyclophosphamide. Study-wide results and limits: Donor CD8+ memory clones often dominated recipient blood repertoires at later times. TRB clonality was highly associated with recipient CMV seropositivity and reactivation.

Cells defined as naive were viable CD3+CD4+ or CD3+CD8+ and CCR7+CD45RA+CD45RO-CD95-CD27+CD28+. Sequencing input: naive CD4+ T cells sorted from PBMCs. The chain links TRBV19 to TRBJ2-3, with D unresolved. This clonotype was obtained from a man between 50 and 59 years old in good health, CMV-negative, and a related stem cell transplant donor. Here the CDR3 reads CASRDQLTTDTQYF. The CDR3 nucleotides are TGTGCCAGTAGAGACCAACTGACTACAGATACGCAGTATTTT. Filled out from reference TRBV19 and TRBJ2-3, the complete variable domain reads DGGITQSPKYLFRKEGQNVTLSCEQNLNHDAMYWYRQDPGQGLRLIYYSQIVNDFQKGDIAEGYSVSREKKESFPLTVTSAQKNPTAFYLCASRDQLTTDTQYFGPGTRLTVL.